A single sample gave rise to the 30 T cell receptor beta chains below, sequenced in a study of CD8+ T cells in alopecia areata. TCR sequencing used cDNA made by reverse transcription of extracted RNA. Sequencing was performed with immunoSEQ multiplex PCR; in TCRdb, only in-frame clones are kept and a portion is missing. This table has 120,000 to 150,000 clones, roughly 44% appearing once. Sequences were obtained from CD4+ T cells sorted from blood. All receptors come from a human donor with alopecia areata.

The J gene is TRBJ2-5, the V gene TRBV29-1; 9 bases agree with TRBD2. Germline assignment: CDR1 SQVTM and CDR2 ANQGSEA. The CDR3 is made up of 15 amino acids. V shed 0 bases, J shed 4 bases, and the junction held 6 bases outside the gene matches. The CDR3 region has the DNA TGCAGCGTTGAAGATTTTGCACTAGCGGGAGAGACCCAGTACTTC. This translates into CSVEDFALAGETQYF.

The gene calls are TRBV7-2 and TRBJ1-2, with 11 bases aligning to TRBD1. The germline V gene encodes CDR1 SGHTA and CDR2 FQGNSA. This CDR3 comprises 14 residues. V dropped 5 bases and J dropped 8; count of bases not matched to a gene: 7. Here the CDR3 reads CASSTGQGADGYTF. The CDR3 DNA reads TGTGCCAGCAGCACCGGACAGGGGGCTGACGGCTACACCTTC.

This clone showed up just a few times. CDR3 nucleotide sequence: TGTGCCTGGGACCCGGGAACTAACTATGGCTACACCTTC. It specifies CAWDPGTNYGYTF. This chain connects TRBV30 to TRBJ1-2; D is unresolved. V lost 5 bases to trimming and J lost 0 bases, with 10 bases between them. The germline V gene has CDR1 GTSNPN and CDR2 SVGIG (reference sequence). The CDR3 loop spans 13 amino acids.

The genes are TRBV25-1 and TRBJ2-1; no reliable D call. From germline, CDR1 is MGHDK and CDR2 SYGVNS. Trimming shortened V by 4 bases and J by 9 bases, and 10 bases separated the two germline ends. CDR3 length: 12 amino acids. CDR3 sequence reads: CASSGSPGEQFF. CDR3 DNA sequence: TGTGCCAGCAGTGGATCCCCAGGTGAGCAGTTCTTC.

The chain is built from TRBV27 and TRBJ2-5, with TRBD1 matching over 8 bases. Germline trimming cut 5 bases from V and 5 bases from J; bases unmatched to any gene: 10. This CDR3 contains 15 residues. Germline assignment: CDR1 MNHEY and CDR2 SMNVEV (reference sequence). CDR3 protein: CASSGPDRGSETQYF. CDR3 DNA sequence: TGTGCCAGCAGTGGGCCCGACAGGGGTTCGGAGACCCAGTACTTC.

The genes are TRBV4-2 and TRBJ2-3; TRBD1 aligns across 9 bases. This CDR3 region has 19 residues. V was pared by 2 bases and J by 5 bases, with 17 bases of the junction left unmatched. Germline CDR1 is LGHNA and CDR2 is YNFKEQ. The CDR3 reads CASSQRAHRGTGRGDTQYF. Written as DNA, the CDR3 is TGTGCCAGCAGCCAAAGGGCCCACCGCGGGACAGGGAGGGGAGATACGCAGTATTTT.

This clone was seen more than once but under ten times. The CDR3: CSVASGPDEQYF. CDR3 bases: TGCAGCGTTGCTTCGGGGCCCGACGAGCAGTACTTC. This chain connects TRBV29-1 to TRBJ2-7; D might be TRBD1 or TRBD2, each matching 5 bases. The CDR3 has 12 amino acids. Germline CDR1 SQVTM, CDR2 ANQGSEA. Trimming cost V 4 bases and J 5 bases, with 12 bases left between them.

This clone is labeled medium-sized. The chain combines TRBV14 with TRBJ2-1; D is possibly TRBD1 (5 bases). The V and J ends lost 0 bases and 9 bases respectively, with 9 bases between them. Germline V CDR1 and CDR2: SGHDN, FVKESK. The CDR3 totals 13 residues. CDR3 residues: CASSQELRGEQFF. CDR3 nucleotides: TGTGCCAGCAGCCAAGAACTAAGGGGTGAGCAGTTCTTC.

This chain uses TRBV6-5 with TRBJ2-5; D might be TRBD2 (5 bases). V was trimmed by 6 bases and J by 5 bases, leaving 10 bases between them. Germline V gene lookup returns CDR1 MNHEY and CDR2 SVGAGI. This CDR3 contains 12 residues. CDR3 sequence: CASSRGWETQYF. The CDR3 coding sequence is TGTGCCAGCAGCCGAGGGTGGGAGACCCAGTACTTC.

The gene calls are TRBV9 and TRBJ2-2, with 7 bases identical to TRBD2. The length of the CDR3 is 14 residues. Germline V gene lookup returns CDR1 SGDLS and CDR2 YYNGEE. V trimming: 3 bases; J trimming: 7 bases; junction bases outside the gene matches: 6. The CDR3, as DNA: TGTGCCAGCAGCGGTGGCGGGAGTAGCGGGGAGCTGTTTTTT. This encodes CASSGGGSSGELFF.

This sequence joins TRBV15 and TRBJ2-5; D not certain. The CDR3 has 14 amino acids. The germline V and J ends were trimmed by 0 bases and 5 bases, with 10 bases remaining between them. Germline V CDR1 and CDR2: LNHNV, YYDKDF (reference sequence). CDR3 DNA sequence: TGTGCCACCAGCAGAGATAATAGCTTTGAGACCCAGTACTTC. It translates to CATSRDNSFETQYF.

In nucleotides, the CDR3 is TGTGCCAGCAGTTACCGCGGGAGGTTCCCAGATACGCAGTATTTT. It translates to CASSYRGRFPDTQYF. The chain joins TRBV6-6 to TRBJ2-3; TRBD2 matches 8 bases. Germline V gene sequence: CDR1 MNHNY, CDR2 SVGAGI (reference sequence). Trimming cost V 2 bases and J 4 bases; bases outside gene matches: 5. The CDR3 runs 15 residues.

The J gene is TRBJ2-1, the V gene TRBV6-1, with D unresolved. This CDR3 is built from 17 residues. Trimming took 2 bases from V and 9 from J, leaving 23 bases between them. Germline CDR1 reads MNHNS; CDR2 reads SASEGT. DNA for the CDR3: TGTGCCAGCAGTGAACGTCGGCACCCGGCCCCAAATCTTGAGCAGTTCTTC. As protein: CASSERRHPAPNLEQFF.

The rearrangement joins TRBV5-1 to TRBJ2-1; 10 nucleotides line up with TRBD2. The CDR3 sequence is 16 residues long. The ends lost 4 bases at V and 0 bases at J; junction bases unmatched: 4. Germline CDR1 reads SGHRS; CDR2 reads YFSETQ. In DNA, the CDR3 is TGCGCCAGCAGCAACCTAGCGGGAGTCTCCTACAATGAGCAGTTCTTC. This sequence encodes CASSNLAGVSYNEQFF.

The chain is built from TRBV29-1 and TRBJ2-1; 8 bases align to TRBD1. The CDR3 totals 12 residues. CDR1 and CDR2 (germline): SQVTM, ANQGSEA. With V trimmed by 7 bases and J by 8 bases, 7 bases remained unmatched. The CDR3 nucleotides are TGCAGCGCAGGACAGGGTACCCATGAGCAGTTCTTC. Translation: CSAGQGTHEQFF.

The J gene is TRBJ2-3, the V gene TRBV29-1; D unclear. Trimming took off 2 bases at V and 2 bases at J, with 8 bases between the two ends. The CDR3 loop spans 13 amino acids. The germline V gene encodes CDR1 SQVTM and CDR2 ANQGSEA. The CDR3, as DNA: TGCAGCGTTGAAACGGACGCCACAGATACGCAGTATTTT. Translated: CSVETDATDTQYF.

The J gene is TRBJ2-7, the V gene TRBV5-1; the D gene is possibly TRBD2 (6 bases). Trimming pared 5 bases from V and 2 bases from J, leaving 8 bases between. The CDR3 length is 12 residues. The germline V gene has CDR1 SGHRS and CDR2 YFSETQ. The CDR3 bases are TGCGCCAGCAGTGGACTAACCTACGAGCAGTACTTC. Protein: CASSGLTYEQYF. The entire variable domain, with the rest obtained from reference TRBV5-1 and TRBJ2-7, is as follows: KAGVTQTPRYLIKTRGQQVTLSCSPISGHRSVSWYQQTPGQGLQFLFEYFSETQRNKGNFPGRFSGRQFSNSRSEMNVSTLELGDSALYLCASSGLTYEQYFGPGTRLTVT.

This chain joins TRBV28 and TRBJ1-5; no firm D call. Per the germline V gene, CDR1 is MDHEN and CDR2 is SYDVKM. There are 14 residues in the CDR3. V lost 6 bases, J lost 3 bases, and 12 bases lay in between. The CDR3 sequence is CASRRVDTNQPQHF. CDR3 nucleotides: TGTGCCAGCAGGCGGGTAGATACCAATCAGCCCCAGCATTTT.

This chain connects TRBV4-1 to TRBJ2-7; the match to TRBD1 covers 8 bases. In germline, CDR1 is MGHRA, CDR2 YSYEKL. CDR3 length: 13 residues. The V segment lost 9 bases and the J segment 6 bases; nucleotides outside the gene matches: 10. The CDR3 sequence: CASRGTGDFEQYF. The CDR3 DNA reads as TGCGCCAGTCGAGGGACAGGAGACTTCGAGCAGTACTTC.

On this clone: At the DNA level, this CDR3 is encoded by other sequences in the same sample as well. The chain employs TRBV29-1 and TRBJ2-5, with D perhaps given as TRBD1 or TRBD2 (5 bases each). This CDR3 contains 13 residues. V gave up 1 base and J gave up 5 bases, with 11 bases separating them. Germline CDR1 SQVTM, CDR2 ANQGSEA. The CDR3 loop is CSVEGAGAETQYF. CDR3 DNA sequence: TGCAGCGTTGAAGGAGCCGGGGCGGAGACCCAGTACTTC.

This chain connects TRBV6-6 to TRBJ2-6; perhaps TRBD2 as D (5 bases). V was clipped by 5 bases and J by 2 bases, with 13 bases between them. This CDR3 comprises 16 residues. From germline, CDR1 is MNHNY and CDR2 SVGAGI (reference sequence). CDR3 protein: CASSSPRATGANVLTF. CDR3 bases: TGTGCCAGCAGTAGTCCGAGGGCCACTGGGGCCAACGTCCTGACTTTC.

The chain joins TRBV30 to TRBJ1-1, with D possibly matching TRBD1 (5 bases). CDR3 length: 13 amino acids. CDR1 is GTSNPN, CDR2 SVGIG, per germline (reference sequence). Trimming took 4 bases from V and 2 from J, leaving 11 bases between them. The CDR3 sequence is CAWTSGTNTEAFF. DNA of the CDR3: TGTGCCTGGACCTCCGGGACCAACACTGAAGCTTTCTTT.

This chain links TRBV5-1 with TRBJ2-3; D not resolved. Germline assignment: CDR1 SGHRS and CDR2 YFSETQ. This CDR3 spans 16 amino acids. The V and J ends lost 0 bases and 1 base respectively, with 12 bases between them. The CDR3 bases are TGCGCCAGCAGCTTGGGATCGAACACAGGCACAGATACGCAGTATTTT. Its protein product is CASSLGSNTGTDTQYF.

As regards this clone: Other DNA sequences of this sample code for an identical CDR3. This sequence joins TRBV7-9 and TRBJ2-3; D is unresolved. The CDR3 loop spans 15 amino acids. With 5 bases removed from V and 2 bases from J, the gap between germline ends came to 14 bases. Germline V gives CDR1 SEHNR, CDR2 FQNEAQ (reference sequence). Here the CDR3 DNA reads TGTGCCAGCAGCCCTTTGGGAAAGAACACAGATACGCAGTATTTT. This encodes CASSPLGKNTDTQYF.

This clone is hyperexpanded by share. V is TRBV7-9 and J is TRBJ2-7, with D possibly being TRBD1 or TRBD2 (7 bases each). The CDR3 contains 13 residues. Germline V gene lookup returns CDR1 SEHNR and CDR2 FQNEAQ (reference sequence). V shed 1 base and J shed 12 bases, with 16 bases lying between them. The CDR3 reads CASSLDRQGGRYF. In DNA, the CDR3 is TGTGCCAGCAGCTTAGACCGACAGGGAGGGCGGTACTTC.

The V call is TRBV7-8, the J call TRBJ2-7; the D is unclear. Trimming removed 5 bases at V and 3 bases at J, with 11 bases between. This CDR3 has 13 residues. Per the germline V gene, CDR1 is SGHVS and CDR2 is FQNEAQ. Here the CDR3 reads CASSGTDHYEQYF. Here the CDR3 DNA reads TGTGCCAGCAGCGGCACAGACCACTACGAGCAGTACTTC.

The rearrangement links TRBV2 to TRBJ2-5, with D unclear. Germline V gene data show CDR1 as SNHLY and CDR2 as FYNNEI. This CDR3 is built from 11 residues. V lost 4 bases and J 5 bases, leaving 5 bases between the germline ends. CDR3 sequence reads: CASSARETQYF. DNA of the CDR3: TGTGCCAGCAGTGCTCGGGAGACCCAGTACTTC.

The table lists this clone with a few counts. The chain is built from TRBV29-1 and TRBJ2-3; D is possibly TRBD2 (6 bases). Trimming pared 5 bases from V and 9 bases from J, leaving 12 bases between. The CDR3 covers 11 residues. Looked up from germline, CDR1 is SQVTM and CDR2 is ANQGSEA. The CDR3 loop reads CSVNGRTTQYF. The CDR3 DNA reads as TGCAGCGTTAACGGGAGAACAACGCAGTATTTT.

This clone was detected only a few times. The rearrangement uses TRBV5-1 and TRBJ2-1; 9 nucleotides align to TRBD2. This CDR3 has 15 residues. CDR1 is SGHRS and CDR2 is YFSETQ in the germline V gene. J gave up 5 bases and V 3 bases, and 6 bases lay outside the gene matches. Written as DNA, the CDR3 is TGCGCCAGCAGCTCAGTAGCGGGGGAACACAATGAGCAGTTCTTC. Its protein product is CASSSVAGEHNEQFF.

The chain has TRBV7-9 and TRBJ2-5; D remains unclear. Deletions cut 6 bases from V and 5 bases from J, with 4 bases between. Germline V lookup: CDR1 SEHNR, CDR2 FQNEAQ (reference sequence). The CDR3 extends over 10 amino acids. DNA of the CDR3: TGTGCCAGCAGTAGGGAGACCCAGTACTTC. Translated, it gives CASSRETQYF.